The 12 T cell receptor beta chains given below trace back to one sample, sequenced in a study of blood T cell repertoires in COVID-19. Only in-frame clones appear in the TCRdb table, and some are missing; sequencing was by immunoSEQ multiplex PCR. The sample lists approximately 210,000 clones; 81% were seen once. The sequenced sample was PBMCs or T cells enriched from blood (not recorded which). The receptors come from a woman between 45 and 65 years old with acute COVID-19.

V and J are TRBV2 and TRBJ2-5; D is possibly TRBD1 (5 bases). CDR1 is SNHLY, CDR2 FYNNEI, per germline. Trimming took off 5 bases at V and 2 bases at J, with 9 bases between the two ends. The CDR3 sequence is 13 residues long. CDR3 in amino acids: CASSNRGQETQYF. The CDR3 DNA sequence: TGTGCCAGCAGTAATAGGGGACAAGAGACCCAGTACTTC.

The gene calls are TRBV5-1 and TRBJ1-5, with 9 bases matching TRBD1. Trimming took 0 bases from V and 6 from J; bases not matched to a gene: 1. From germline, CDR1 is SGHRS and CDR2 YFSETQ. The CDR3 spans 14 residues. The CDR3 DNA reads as TGCGCCAGCAGCTTGGGACAGGGGGTTCAGCCCCAGCATTTT. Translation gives CASSLGQGVQPQHF.

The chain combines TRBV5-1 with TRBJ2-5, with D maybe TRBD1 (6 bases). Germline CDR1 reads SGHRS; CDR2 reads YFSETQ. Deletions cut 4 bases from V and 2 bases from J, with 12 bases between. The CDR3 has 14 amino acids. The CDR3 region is CASSDRQAQETQYF. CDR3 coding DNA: TGCGCCAGCAGCGATAGACAGGCGCAAGAGACCCAGTACTTC.

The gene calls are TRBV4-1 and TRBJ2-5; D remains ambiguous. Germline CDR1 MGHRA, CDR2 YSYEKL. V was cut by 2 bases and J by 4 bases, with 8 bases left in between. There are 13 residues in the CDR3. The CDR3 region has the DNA TGCGCCAGCAGCCAATTACGGTCAGAGACCCAGTACTTC. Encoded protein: CASSQLRSETQYF.

Here the CDR3 DNA reads TGTGCCAGCAGCTTACAACAGTTCTATGGCTACACCTTC. It encodes CASSLQQFYGYTF. V and J are TRBV7-8 and TRBJ1-2; unclear D gene. The CDR3 contains 13 residues. The V end was cut by 2 bases, the J end by 4 bases, with 8 bases between. CDR1 is SGHVS, CDR2 FQNEAQ, per germline.

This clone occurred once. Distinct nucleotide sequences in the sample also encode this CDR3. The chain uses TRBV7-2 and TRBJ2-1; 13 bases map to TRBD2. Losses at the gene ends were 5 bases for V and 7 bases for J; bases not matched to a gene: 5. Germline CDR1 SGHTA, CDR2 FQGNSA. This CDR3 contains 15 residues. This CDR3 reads CASSLGLAGRNEQFF. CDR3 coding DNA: TGTGCCAGCAGCCTGGGACTAGCGGGAAGGAATGAGCAGTTCTTC.

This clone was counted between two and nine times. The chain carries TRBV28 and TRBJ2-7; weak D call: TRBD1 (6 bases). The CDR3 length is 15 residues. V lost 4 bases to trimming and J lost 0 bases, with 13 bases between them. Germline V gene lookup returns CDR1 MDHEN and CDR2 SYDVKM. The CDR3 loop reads CASSSAGDNSYEQYF. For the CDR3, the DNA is TGTGCCAGCAGTTCGGCCGGGGACAACTCCTACGAGCAGTACTTC.

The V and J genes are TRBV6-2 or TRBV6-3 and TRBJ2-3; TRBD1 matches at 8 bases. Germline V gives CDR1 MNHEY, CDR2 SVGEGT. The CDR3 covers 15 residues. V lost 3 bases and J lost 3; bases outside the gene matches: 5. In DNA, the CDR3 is TGTGCCAGCAGTTATGCAGGGGGCGCGACAGATACGCAGTATTTT. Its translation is CASSYAGGATDTQYF.

The CDR3 reads CASRSTTPGVEKLFF. DNA of the CDR3: TGTGCCAGCAGGTCTACCACCCCAGGGGTTGAAAAACTGTTTTTT. This chain links TRBV28 with TRBJ1-4; D might be TRBD1 (6 bases). The ends were cut back, 6 bases at V and 7 bases at J, with 18 bases in the middle. The CDR3 length is 15 residues. Per the germline V gene, CDR1 is MDHEN and CDR2 is SYDVKM.

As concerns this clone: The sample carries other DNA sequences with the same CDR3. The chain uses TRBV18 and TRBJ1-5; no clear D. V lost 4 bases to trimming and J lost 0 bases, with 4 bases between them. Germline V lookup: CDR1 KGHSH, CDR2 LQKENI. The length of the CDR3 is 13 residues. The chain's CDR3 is CASSLNSNQPQHF. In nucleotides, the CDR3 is TGTGCCAGCTCACTTAATAGCAATCAGCCCCAGCATTTT.

As DNA, the CDR3 is TGTGCCAGCAGCTTAATAGCCCTCCCACCCACAGATACGCAGTATTTT. Residues: CASSLIALPPTDTQYF. The chain carries TRBV7-9 and TRBJ2-3, with unresolved D. V dropped 2 bases and J dropped 2 bases, with 14 bases sitting between them. CDR3 size: 16 residues. Per germline, CDR1 SEHNR and CDR2 FQNEAQ (reference sequence).

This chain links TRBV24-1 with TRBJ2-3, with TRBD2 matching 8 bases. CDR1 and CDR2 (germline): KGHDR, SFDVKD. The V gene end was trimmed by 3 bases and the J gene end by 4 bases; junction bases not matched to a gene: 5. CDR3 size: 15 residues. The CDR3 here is CATSDTGGGSDTQYF. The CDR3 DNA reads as TGTGCCACCAGTGATACCGGGGGGGGCTCAGATACGCAGTATTTT.